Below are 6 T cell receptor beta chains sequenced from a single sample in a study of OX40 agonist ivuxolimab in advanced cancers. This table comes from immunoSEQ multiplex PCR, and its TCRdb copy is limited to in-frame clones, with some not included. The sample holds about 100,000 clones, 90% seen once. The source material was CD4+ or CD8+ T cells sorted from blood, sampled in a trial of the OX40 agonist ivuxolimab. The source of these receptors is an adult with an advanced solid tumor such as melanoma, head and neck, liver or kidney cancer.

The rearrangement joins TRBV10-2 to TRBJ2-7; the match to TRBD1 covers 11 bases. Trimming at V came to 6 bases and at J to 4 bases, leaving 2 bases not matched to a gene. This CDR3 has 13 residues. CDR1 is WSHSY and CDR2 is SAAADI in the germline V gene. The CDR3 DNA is TGCGCCAGCAGGGACAGGGGGCTTTACGAGCAGTACTTC. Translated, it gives CASRDRGLYEQYF.

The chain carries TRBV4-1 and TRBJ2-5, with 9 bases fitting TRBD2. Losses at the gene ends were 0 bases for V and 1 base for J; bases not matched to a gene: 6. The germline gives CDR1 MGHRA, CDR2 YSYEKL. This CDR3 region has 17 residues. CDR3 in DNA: TGCGCCAGCAGCCAAGATATCAGCGGGGGGCTCCAAGAGACCCAGTACTTC. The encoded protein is CASSQDISGGLQETQYF.

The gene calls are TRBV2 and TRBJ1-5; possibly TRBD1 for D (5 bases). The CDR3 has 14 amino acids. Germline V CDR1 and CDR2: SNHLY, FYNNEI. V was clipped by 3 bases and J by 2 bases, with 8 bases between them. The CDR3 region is CASSELRGNQPQHF. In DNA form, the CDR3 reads TGTGCCAGCAGTGAGCTCAGGGGCAATCAGCCCCAGCATTTT.

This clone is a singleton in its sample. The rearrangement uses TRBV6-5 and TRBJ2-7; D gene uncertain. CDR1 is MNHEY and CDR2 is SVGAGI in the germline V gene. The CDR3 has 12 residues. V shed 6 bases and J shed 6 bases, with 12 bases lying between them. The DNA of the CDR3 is TGTGCCAGCAGGAACGGATTTCGCGAGCAGTACTTC. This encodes CASRNGFREQYF.

This CDR3 is CASSEGMLVADTQYF. In DNA, the CDR3 is TGTGCCAGCAGTGAAGGGATGTTGGTGGCAGATACGCAGTATTTT. The genes are TRBV6-1 and TRBJ2-3; D uncertain. The CDR3 length is 15 residues. Germline CDR1 MNHNS, CDR2 SASEGT. The V end lost 1 base, the J end lost 4 bases, and 12 bases lay between the germline ends.

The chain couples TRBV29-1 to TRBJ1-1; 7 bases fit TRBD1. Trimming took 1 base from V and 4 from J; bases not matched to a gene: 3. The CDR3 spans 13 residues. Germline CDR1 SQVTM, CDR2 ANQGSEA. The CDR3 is CSVEGRQGTEAFF. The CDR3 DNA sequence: TGCAGCGTTGAAGGGCGACAGGGCACTGAAGCTTTCTTT.